This T cell receptor beta chain was found in a study of cytomegalovirus exposure and HLA in healthy donors (dated by TCRdb to about 2017). Background on the whole study: An earlier analysis of about 560 of the donors reported 276 Gb of sequence data and 117 million unique TCR beta sequences obtained from 150 million to 200 million T cells. An early release that covered fewer than 750 HLA-typed donors contained about 300 gigabases of sequencing data and tens of millions of unique TCR sequences. Among the approximately 400 genotyped donors, around 81% belonged to the genetic ancestry cluster associated with self-reported Caucasian donors. The study was designed to test whether signatures of past pathogen exposure could be identified by cataloging public T cell receptors. The T cell repertoires of 670 or so subjects were profiled by immunosequencing and related to cytomegalovirus serostatus. Besides the first cohort of roughly 640 subjects, a separate validation cohort made up of 120 or so different subjects was used. High-throughput TCR immunosequencing, statistical association of individual TCRs with disease status, and machine learning were combined to predict cytomegalovirus infection status. In a later analysis, previously published TCR beta repertoires from 600 to 850 donors were re-analyzed and high-resolution HLA genotyping was added so that TCR occurrence patterns could be studied. The later analysis used no new phenotypic data to find candidate immune exposures, relying instead on TCR beta sequences and their occurrence across donors. An earlier analysis of approximately 630 of the donors applied high-throughput TCR beta sequencing to assess whether each TCR beta V gene segment acted as functional or pseudogenic. Donor age, sex, ethnicity and CMV serostatus were compiled together with the repertoire data. A later genetic analysis took genome-wide SNP genotypes for about three fifths of the roughly 670 donors and used that subset as a discovery cohort. Every discovery cohort repertoire had been produced on one sequencing platform. Class I and class II HLA loci were covered by the typing at four-digit resolution. The number of typed donors differed by locus: roughly 629-640 for A, B, C, DRB1 and DQB1; approximately 520 for DQA1; 606 for DPA1; and about 470 for DPB1. A handful of DR-DQ haplotypes were handled as single units for association and clustering because linkage in the cohort was strong. Among some 400 genotyped donors of the cohort, an average of around 250,000 unique TCR beta nucleotide sequences was sequenced per donor, of which roughly 17% were non-productive. The investigation overall reported the following: Correlated functional status among segregating V segments might be attributable to linkage disequilibrium, but an unknown experimental factor could not be ruled out. A few of the identified cytomegalovirus-associated TCR beta chains were confirmed in vitro to be specific for cytomegalovirus antigens. When HLA alleles, especially DR and DQ, strongly co-occurred, TCR associations were difficult to assign to individual alleles. In a later genetic analysis, a missense DCLRE1C variant was associated with V-gene and J-gene trimming of TCR beta chains, and the association was replicated in an independent cohort. In a later analysis, 15,000 to 20,000 TCR beta sequences were associated with specific HLA alleles at a false discovery rate of 0.05. While some public TCRs were present in many individuals, most TCR sequences turned up only very rarely across donors. Because some donors lacked HLA typing at each locus, the association tests relied only on the typed subset. Approximately 16 rarely observed V segments, including chromosome 9 orphons, were excluded from the earlier analysis of approximately 500 of the donors because counts were too low. In a later analysis, HLA-associated TCR beta chains showed more clonal expansion and lower generation probabilities than non-associated chains that were equally common. In the study, 150 to 200 TCR beta chains were listed as associated with cytomegalovirus. A later genetic analysis reported fewer N-insertions in productive TCRs among donors in an Asian-associated ancestry cluster than the approximately 670-donor mean. The classifier was reported to diagnose cytomegalovirus status with high specificity and sensitivity in both the original and validation cohorts. Broadly in line with IMGT annotations, most TCR beta V segments showed up in productive rearrangements about 87% or about 30% of the time in an earlier analysis of approximately 600 of the donors. CMV serostatus was the only immune exposure information available for the cohort. A later analysis found that TCR association rates varied across HLA loci, with DRB1 alleles showing the most associated TCRs and HLA-C alleles the fewest. A further reported finding was that TCR beta sequences accurately predicted the HLA-A and HLA-B alleles for most subjects in the first cohort. Most CMV-associated TCR beta chains appeared to be HLA-restricted in a later analysis, and the HLA associations seemed to be driven largely by CMV exposure. The authors suggested that the approach could potentially be extended to other disease states and immunological phenotypes. The cohort was sequenced for TCR beta chains only, and without alpha or paired-chain data the features that could be detected were limited. A group of highly shared sequence variants was considered likely to be a technical artifact of the sequencing pipeline. Sequencing depth was assumed to be roughly uniform across donors in the presence/absence analyses, though that assumption may not hold. The 87-base-pair reads could not distinguish some IMGT-functional V segments, including TRBV6-2 and TRBV6-3, so those segments were excluded. According to a later analysis, parvovirus B19, influenza, CMV and Epstein-Barr virus appeared linked to several top co-occurrence clusters.

A single count supports this clone. Its antigen is still unknown. No base quality values were provided; no much bigger clone lies one nucleotide off. The library was obtained by the immunoSEQ multiplex PCR assay. A mixture of 60 forward primers for TCR Vbeta segments and 13 reverse primers for TCR Jbeta segments was used in the multiplex PCR. The CDR3 region of rearranged TCR beta genes was amplified from genomic DNA with a multiplex PCR assay. On the Illumina HiSeq System, the amplified TCR beta libraries were sequenced as 87-base-pair reads. In the source study's methods: In a later analysis, 80 million or so unique TCR beta chains were counted across the 500 to 850 repertoires, and about 10 million of these chains were shared by at least two donors. To remove PCR and sequencing errors, raw reads were error-corrected and collapsed into unique sequences using a nearest-neighbor algorithm that merged closely related sequences. CDR3 sequences were aligned to IMGT reference sequences to assign V, D and J gene segments. Each retained sequence needed at least a six-nucleotide match to both a V gene segment and a J gene segment. A rearrangement counted as productive if the CDR3 had no stop codons and remained in frame with V and J, and every other rearrangement counted as non-productive. Following IMGT convention, CDR3 was defined as the stretch from the second conserved V-encoded cysteine up to the conserved J-encoded phenylalanine. The earlier analysis of 550 to 650 of the donors excluded any sequence lacking an unambiguous match to a single V gene segment. An earlier analysis of 587 of the donors called V segments functional above 56.7% productive rearrangements and segregating when the between-donor standard deviation exceeded 5%. A statistical classification framework was built to diagnose cytomegalovirus status from the catalog of TCR beta chain sequences. V and J gene assignment, in a later analysis, came from comparing TCR nucleotide sequences with IMGT/GENE-DB human TR gene sequences. In a later analysis, CDR3 sequences and most-parsimonious VDJ recombination scenarios were assigned using the TCRdist pipeline. In a later analysis, each TCR beta chain was defined by its CDR3 amino acid sequence together with its V-gene family, and reads without a unique V-gene family were excluded. A later analysis removed 500 to 600 highly shared, low-generation-probability nucleotide sequences to deal with suspected cross-contamination and a sequencing artifact. In a later analysis, a clonal expansion index was calculated for each public chain from normalized within-repertoire ranks of inferred template counts. A later analysis computed generation probabilities with a VDJ recombination model fitted to out-of-frame rearrangements, and checked the results against IGoR. Hypergeometric tests were used in a later analysis to score TCR-TCR, TCR-HLA and TCR-CMV co-occurrence, with a repertoire-size bias correction applied to the TCR pairs. In a later analysis, false discovery rates were estimated by permuting HLA or CMV assignments 20 times. In a later analysis, co-occurring TCRs were grouped using DBSCAN, and TCRdist sequence similarity was added for clustering within HLA-allele-positive subsets. Repertoires with fewer than 30,000 or more than 120,000 public chains were left out of co-occurrence clustering, as were several repertoires with anomalous nucleotide sharing. Held by TCRdb, this immuneACCESS table contains in-frame sequences only and omits some clones. Under half of the omission traces to an unresolved V gene where checked; the cause of the rest is unknown. From that table come the V and J calls and clone size; the DNA was used to work out D and trimming. A total of about 98,000 clones appear in this sample, more than 75% of them only once. More than 7% of the sample is in the top ten clones.

The CDR3 has 14 amino acids, counting the end cysteine and phenylalanine. Only the CDR3 part of the read is kept: 42 bases, read in frame from the first base. V trim: 3 bases; J trim: 3 bases; unmatched bases: 6. CDR1 and CDR2, looked up from the germline V gene, are SGHRS and YFSETQ. In total, fewer than 750 healthy bone marrow donors made up the cohort. At the time of sampling, every cohort member was nominally healthy, though immune exposures that went unrecorded were likely present. CMV serostatus was positive for roughly 290 and negative for 352 of the 666 cohort members, and was not recorded for this donor. A peripheral blood sample was collected from each donor, and TCR beta sequencing was performed on peripheral blood mononuclear cells. The Qiagen DNeasy Blood Extraction Kit was used to extract genomic DNA from the blood cell samples.

This receptor chain uses TRBV5-1 and TRBJ2-7; 7 junctional bases match TRBD1. The sample comprised PBMCs. The TCR comes from a human donor in good health. The nucleotide sequence is given as TGCGCCAGCAGCTCATCGGGACAGCGCTACGAGCAGTACTTC. Translated, it gives CASSSSGQRYEQYF.